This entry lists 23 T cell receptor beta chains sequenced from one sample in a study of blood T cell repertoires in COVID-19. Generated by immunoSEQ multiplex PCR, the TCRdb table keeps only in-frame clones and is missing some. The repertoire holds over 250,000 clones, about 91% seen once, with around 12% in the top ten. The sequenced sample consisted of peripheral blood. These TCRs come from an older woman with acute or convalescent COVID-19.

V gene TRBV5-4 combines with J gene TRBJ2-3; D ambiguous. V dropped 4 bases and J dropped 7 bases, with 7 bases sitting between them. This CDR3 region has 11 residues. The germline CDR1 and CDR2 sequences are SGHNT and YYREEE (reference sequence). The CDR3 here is CASSETNTQYF. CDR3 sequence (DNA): TGTGCCAGCAGCGAAACTAATACGCAGTATTTT.

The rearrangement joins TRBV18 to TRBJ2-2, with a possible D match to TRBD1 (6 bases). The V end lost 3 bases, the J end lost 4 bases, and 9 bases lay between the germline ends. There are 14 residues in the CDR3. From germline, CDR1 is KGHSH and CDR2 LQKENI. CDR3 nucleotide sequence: TGTGCCAGCTCACCCGGACAGAGCACCGGGGAGCTGTTTTTT. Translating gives CASSPGQSTGELFF.

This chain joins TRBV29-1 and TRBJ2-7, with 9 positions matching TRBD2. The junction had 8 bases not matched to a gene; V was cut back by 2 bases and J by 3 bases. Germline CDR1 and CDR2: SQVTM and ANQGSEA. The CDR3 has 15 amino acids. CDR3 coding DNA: TGCAGCGTTGAACGACCTAGCGGGGACTTCTACGAGCAGTACTTC. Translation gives CSVERPSGDFYEQYF.

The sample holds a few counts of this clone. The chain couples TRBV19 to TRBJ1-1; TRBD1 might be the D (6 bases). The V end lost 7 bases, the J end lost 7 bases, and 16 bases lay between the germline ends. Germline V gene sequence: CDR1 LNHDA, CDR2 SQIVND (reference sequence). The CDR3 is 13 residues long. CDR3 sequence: CASTLGRGIEAFF. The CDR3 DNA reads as TGTGCCAGTACCCTAGGTAGGGGGATTGAAGCTTTCTTT.

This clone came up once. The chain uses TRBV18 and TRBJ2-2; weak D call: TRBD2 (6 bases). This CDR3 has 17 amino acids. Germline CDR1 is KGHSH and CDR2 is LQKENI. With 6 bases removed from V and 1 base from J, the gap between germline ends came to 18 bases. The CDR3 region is CASSRTSGLMNTGELFF. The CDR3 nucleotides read TGTGCCAGCTCCCGCACATCGGGACTTATGAACACCGGGGAGCTGTTTTTT.

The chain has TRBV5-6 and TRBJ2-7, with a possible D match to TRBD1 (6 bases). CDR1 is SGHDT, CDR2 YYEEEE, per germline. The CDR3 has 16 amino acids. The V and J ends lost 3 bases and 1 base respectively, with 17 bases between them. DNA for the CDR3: TGTGCCAGCAGCTCCCGGGCCCAGGGGCGGTCCTACGAGCAGTACTTC. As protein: CASSSRAQGRSYEQYF. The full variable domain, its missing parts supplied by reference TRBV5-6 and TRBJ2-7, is DAGVTQSPTHLIKTRGQQVTLRCSPKSGHDTVSWYQQALGQGPQFIFQYYEEEERQRGNFPDRFSGHQFPNYSSELNVNALLLGDSALYLCASSSRAQGRSYEQYFGPGTRLTVT.

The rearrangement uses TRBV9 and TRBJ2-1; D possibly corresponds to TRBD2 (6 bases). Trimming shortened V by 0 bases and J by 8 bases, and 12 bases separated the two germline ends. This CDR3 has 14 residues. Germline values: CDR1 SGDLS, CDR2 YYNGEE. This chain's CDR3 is CASSVVGGSDEQFF. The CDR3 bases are TGTGCCAGCAGCGTAGTTGGGGGGTCCGATGAGCAGTTCTTC.

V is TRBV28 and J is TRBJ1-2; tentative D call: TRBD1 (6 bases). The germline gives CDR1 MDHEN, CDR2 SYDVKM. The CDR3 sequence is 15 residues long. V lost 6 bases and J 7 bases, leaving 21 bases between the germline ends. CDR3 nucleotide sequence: TGTGCCAGCAGAGAAACAGGGCTCGGACAATTTGGCTACACCTTC. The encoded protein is CASRETGLGQFGYTF.

CDR3 residues: CASVPGQGLSEQYF. Written as DNA, the CDR3 is TGTGCCAGCGTGCCGGGACAGGGTCTATCCGAGCAGTACTTC. The V and J genes are TRBV28 and TRBJ2-7; TRBD1 matches at 9 bases. Germline-derived CDR1 and CDR2 are MDHEN and SYDVKM. The J segment lost 6 bases and the V segment lost 8 bases, leaving 11 bases of the junction unmatched. The CDR3 has 14 amino acids.

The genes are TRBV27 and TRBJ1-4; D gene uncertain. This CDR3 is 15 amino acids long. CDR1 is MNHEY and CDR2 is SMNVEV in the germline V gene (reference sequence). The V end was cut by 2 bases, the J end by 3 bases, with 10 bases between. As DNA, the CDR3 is TGTGCCAGCAGTTTAGGTTCTACTGCTAATGAAAAACTGTTTTTT. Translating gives CASSLGSTANEKLFF.

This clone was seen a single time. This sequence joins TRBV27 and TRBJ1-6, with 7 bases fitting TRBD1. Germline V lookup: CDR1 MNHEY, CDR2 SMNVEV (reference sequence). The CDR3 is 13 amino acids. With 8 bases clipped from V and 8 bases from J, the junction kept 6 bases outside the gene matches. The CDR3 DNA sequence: TGTGCCAGCTTAGGACAGGTCGATTCACCCCTCCACTTT. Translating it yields CASLGQVDSPLHF.

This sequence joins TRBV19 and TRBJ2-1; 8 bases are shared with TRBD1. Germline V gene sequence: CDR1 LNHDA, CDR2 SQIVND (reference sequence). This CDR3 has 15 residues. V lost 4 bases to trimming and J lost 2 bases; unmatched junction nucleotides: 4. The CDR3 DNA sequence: TGTGCCAGTAGTAGAACAGGGGGAACCTACAATGAGCAGTTCTTC. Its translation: CASSRTGGTYNEQFF. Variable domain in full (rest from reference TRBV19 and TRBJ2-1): DGGITQSPKYLFRKEGQNVTLSCEQNLNHDAMYWYRQDPGQGLRLIYYSQIVNDFQKGDIAEGYSVSREKKESFPLTVTSAQKNPTAFYLCASSRTGGTYNEQFFGPGTRLTVL.

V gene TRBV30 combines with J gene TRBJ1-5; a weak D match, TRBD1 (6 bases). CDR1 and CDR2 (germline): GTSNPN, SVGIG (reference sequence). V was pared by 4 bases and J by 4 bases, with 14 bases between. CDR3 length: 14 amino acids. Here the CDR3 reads CAWTQDRWNQPQHF. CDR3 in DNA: TGTGCCTGGACCCAAGACAGGTGGAATCAGCCCCAGCATTTT. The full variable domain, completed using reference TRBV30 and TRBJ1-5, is SQTIHQWPATLVQPVGSPLSLECTVEGTSNPNLYWYRQAAGRGLQLLFYSVGIGQISSEVPQNLSASRPQDRQFILSSKKLLLSDSGFYLCAWTQDRWNQPQHFGDGTRLSIL.

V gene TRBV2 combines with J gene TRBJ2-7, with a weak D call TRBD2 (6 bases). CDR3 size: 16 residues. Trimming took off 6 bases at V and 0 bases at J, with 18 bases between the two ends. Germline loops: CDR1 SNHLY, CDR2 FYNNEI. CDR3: CASRGWRGRNSYEQYF. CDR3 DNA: TGTGCCAGCAGGGGATGGAGGGGCAGAAACTCCTACGAGCAGTACTTC.

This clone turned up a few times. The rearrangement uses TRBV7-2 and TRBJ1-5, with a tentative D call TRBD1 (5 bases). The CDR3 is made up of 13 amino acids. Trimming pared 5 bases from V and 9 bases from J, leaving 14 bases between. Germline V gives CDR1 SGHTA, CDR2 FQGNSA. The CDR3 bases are TGTGCCAGCAGCCCCGGGGACTTCCGGCCCCAGCATTTT. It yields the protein CASSPGDFRPQHF.

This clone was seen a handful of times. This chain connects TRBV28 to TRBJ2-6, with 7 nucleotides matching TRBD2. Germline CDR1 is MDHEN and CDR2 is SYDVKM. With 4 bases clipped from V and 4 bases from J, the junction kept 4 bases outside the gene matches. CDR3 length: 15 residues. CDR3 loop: CASSSRDYGANVLTF. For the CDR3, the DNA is TGTGCCAGCAGTTCGCGGGACTACGGGGCCAACGTCCTGACTTTC.

CDR3 amino acids: CSASQTGYSNQPQHF. CDR3 sequence (DNA): TGCAGTGCTAGTCAGACAGGCTATAGCAATCAGCCCCAGCATTTT. The chain carries TRBV20-1 and TRBJ1-5; weak D call: TRBD1 (6 bases). V was clipped by 3 bases and J by 0 bases, with 12 bases between them. CDR3 length equals 15 residues. Germline V gene sequence: CDR1 DFQATT, CDR2 SNEGSKA (reference sequence).

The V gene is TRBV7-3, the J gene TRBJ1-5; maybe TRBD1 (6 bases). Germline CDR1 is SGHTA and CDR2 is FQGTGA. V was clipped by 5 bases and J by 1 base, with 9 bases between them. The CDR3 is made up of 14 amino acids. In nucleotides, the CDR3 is TGTGCCAGCAGCACTACAGGGAGCAATCAGCCCCAGCATTTT. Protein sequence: CASSTTGSNQPQHF.

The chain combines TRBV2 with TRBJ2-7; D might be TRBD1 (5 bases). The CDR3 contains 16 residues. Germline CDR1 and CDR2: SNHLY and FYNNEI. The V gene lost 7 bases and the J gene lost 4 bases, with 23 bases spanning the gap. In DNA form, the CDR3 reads TGTGCCAGCACTATCCGGACACCCCTAGATCTGTACGAGCAGTACTTC. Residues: CASTIRTPLDLYEQYF.

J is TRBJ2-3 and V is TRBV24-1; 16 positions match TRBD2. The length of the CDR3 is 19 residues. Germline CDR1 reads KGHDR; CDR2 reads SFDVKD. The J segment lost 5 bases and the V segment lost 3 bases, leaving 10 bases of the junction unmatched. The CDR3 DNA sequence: TGTGCCACCAGTGATCCGGGACTAGCGGGAGGGCGGTATAGAGATACGCAGTATTTT. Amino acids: CATSDPGLAGGRYRDTQYF.

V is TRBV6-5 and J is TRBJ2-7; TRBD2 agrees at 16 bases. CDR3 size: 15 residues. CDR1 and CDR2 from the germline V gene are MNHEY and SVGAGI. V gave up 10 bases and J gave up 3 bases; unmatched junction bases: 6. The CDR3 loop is CATEGLAGGYYEQYF. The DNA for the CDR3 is TGTGCCACCGAGGGACTAGCGGGGGGGTACTACGAGCAGTACTTC.

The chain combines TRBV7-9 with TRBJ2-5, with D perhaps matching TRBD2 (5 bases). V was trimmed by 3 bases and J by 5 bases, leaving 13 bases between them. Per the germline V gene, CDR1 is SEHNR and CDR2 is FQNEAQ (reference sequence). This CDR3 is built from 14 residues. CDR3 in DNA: TGTGCCAGCAGCTTGGGCCAAGGACTTGAGACCCAGTACTTC. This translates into CASSLGQGLETQYF.

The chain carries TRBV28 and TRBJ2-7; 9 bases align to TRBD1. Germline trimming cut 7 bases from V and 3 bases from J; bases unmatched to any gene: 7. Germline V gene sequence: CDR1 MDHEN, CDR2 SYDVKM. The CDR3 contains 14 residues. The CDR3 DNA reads TGTGCCAGCATGTTTCAGGGACAGGGCTACGAGCAGTACTTC. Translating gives CASMFQGQGYEQYF.